This T cell receptor (beta chain) is drawn from a study of T cell responses to AZD1222 COVID-19 vaccine. Germline V gives CDR1 SEHNR, CDR2 FQNEAQ (reference sequence). V was trimmed by 4 bases and J by 3 bases, leaving 7 bases between them. The length of the CDR3 is 14 residues. A few counts support this clone. Its antigen is still unknown. Study-wide points: Donors were chiefly white British, with a greater number of females, and clonal diversity was perhaps underestimated.

Only in-frame clones appear in the TCRdb table, and some are missing; sequencing was by immunoSEQ multiplex PCR. The table records about 180,000 clones, 70% to 90% of them present only once. The chain has TRBV7-9 and TRBJ1-6, with D maybe TRBD1 (6 bases). This sample comprised peripheral blood, obtained 28 days after the second dose of the MenACWY control vaccine. The TCR was taken from an adult who received the MenACWY meningococcal vaccine as a control. This chain's CDR3 is CASSSDSYNSPLHF. The CDR3 DNA reads as TGTGCCAGCAGCTCGGACAGCTATAATTCACCCCTCCACTTT. The variable domain in full, with the rest retrieved from reference TRBV7-9 and TRBJ1-6, is DTGVSQNPRHKITKRGQNVTFRCDPISEHNRLYWYRQTLGQGPEFLTYFQNEAQLEKSRLLSDRFSAERPKGSFSTLEIQRTEQGDSAMYLCASSSDSYNSPLHFGNGTRLTVT.